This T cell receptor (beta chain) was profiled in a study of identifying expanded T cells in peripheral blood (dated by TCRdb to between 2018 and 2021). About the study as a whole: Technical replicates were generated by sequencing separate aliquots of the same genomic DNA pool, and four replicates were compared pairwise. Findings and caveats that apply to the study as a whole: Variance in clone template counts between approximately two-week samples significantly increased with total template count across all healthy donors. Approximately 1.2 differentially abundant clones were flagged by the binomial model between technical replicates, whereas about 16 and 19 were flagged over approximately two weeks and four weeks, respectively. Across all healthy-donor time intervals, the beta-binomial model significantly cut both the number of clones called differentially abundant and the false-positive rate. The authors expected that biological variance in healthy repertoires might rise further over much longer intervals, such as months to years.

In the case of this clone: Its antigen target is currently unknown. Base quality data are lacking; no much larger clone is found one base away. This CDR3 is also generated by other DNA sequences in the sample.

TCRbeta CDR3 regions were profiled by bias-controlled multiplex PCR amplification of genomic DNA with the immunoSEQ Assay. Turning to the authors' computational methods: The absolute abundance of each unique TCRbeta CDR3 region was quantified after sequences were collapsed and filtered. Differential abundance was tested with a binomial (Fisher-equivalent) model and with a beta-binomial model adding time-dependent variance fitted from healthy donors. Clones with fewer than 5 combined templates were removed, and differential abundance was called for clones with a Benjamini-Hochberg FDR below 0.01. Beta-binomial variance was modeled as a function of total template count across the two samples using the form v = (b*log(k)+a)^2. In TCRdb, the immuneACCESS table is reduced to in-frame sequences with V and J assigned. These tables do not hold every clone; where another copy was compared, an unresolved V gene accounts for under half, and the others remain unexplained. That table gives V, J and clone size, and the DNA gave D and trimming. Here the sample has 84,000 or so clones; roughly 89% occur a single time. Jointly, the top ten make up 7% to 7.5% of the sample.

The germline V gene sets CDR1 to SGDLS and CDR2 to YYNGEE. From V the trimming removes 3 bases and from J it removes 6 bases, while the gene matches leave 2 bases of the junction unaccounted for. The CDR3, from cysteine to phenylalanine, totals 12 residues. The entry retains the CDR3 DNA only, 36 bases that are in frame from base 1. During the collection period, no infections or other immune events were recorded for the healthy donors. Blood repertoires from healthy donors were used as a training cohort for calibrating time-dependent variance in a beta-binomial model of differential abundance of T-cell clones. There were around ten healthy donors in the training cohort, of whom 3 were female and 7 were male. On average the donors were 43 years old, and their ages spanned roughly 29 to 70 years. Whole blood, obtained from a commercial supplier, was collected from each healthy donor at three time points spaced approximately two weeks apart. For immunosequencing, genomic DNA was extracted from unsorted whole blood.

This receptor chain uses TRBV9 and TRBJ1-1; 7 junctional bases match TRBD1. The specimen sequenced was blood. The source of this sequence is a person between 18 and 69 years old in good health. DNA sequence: TGTGCCAGCAGCGCTGGACAGGCTGAAGCTTTCTTT. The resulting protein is CASSAGQAEAFF.